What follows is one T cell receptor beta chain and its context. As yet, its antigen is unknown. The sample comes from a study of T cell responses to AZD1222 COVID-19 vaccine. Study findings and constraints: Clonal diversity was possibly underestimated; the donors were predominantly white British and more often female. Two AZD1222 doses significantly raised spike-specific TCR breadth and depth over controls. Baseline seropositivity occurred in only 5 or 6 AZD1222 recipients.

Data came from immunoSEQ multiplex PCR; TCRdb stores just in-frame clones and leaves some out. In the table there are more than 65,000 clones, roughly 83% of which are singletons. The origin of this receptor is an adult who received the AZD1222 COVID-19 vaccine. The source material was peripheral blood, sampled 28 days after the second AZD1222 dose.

CDR3 in amino acids: CASSELAGGPDEQFF. CDR3 DNA: TGTGCCAGCAGTGAGCTAGCGGGAGGGCCGGATGAGCAGTTCTTC. J is TRBJ2-1 and V is TRBV6-1; 12 nucleotides match TRBD2. The germline V gene has CDR1 MNHNS and CDR2 SASEGT. CDR3 length equals 15 residues. V lost 3 bases and J lost 8; bases outside the gene matches: 5.